This T cell receptor (beta chain) was profiled in a study of blood T cells in healthy people across ages. CDR1 is LGHNT, CDR2 FRNRAP, per germline. CDR3 size: 15 residues. The germline V and J ends were trimmed by 6 bases and 6 bases, with 20 bases remaining between them. The authors ran a second PCR of about 6 to 12 cycles using a sample-barcoded 5' primer and a J-beta primer mix. A tag from a template-switch adaptor with 12 random nucleotides marked each cDNA molecule. At least 2.5 million CDR3-containing paired-end reads were obtained per sample. TCRdb reanalysed the 5' RACE reads using MiXCR and keeps one entry per CDR3 protein. The sample has over 600,000 distinct CDR3 sequences, more than 55% seen once. Points from the study as a whole: In long-lived donors, naive CD4+ cell counts and diversity exceeded those of aged donors. Without sorted subsets, naive and antigen-experienced compartments could not be conclusively compared.

To note about this clonotype: The target antigen is unknown.

The chain is built from TRBV12-5 and TRBJ1-2; D gene uncertain. This sequence originates from a man between 40 and 49 years old in good health. The material sequenced was blood. CDR3 sequence (DNA): TGTGCTAGTGGGAACCAGAACACCTTGTTAAATGGCTACACCTTC. It translates to CASGNQNTLLNGYTF.